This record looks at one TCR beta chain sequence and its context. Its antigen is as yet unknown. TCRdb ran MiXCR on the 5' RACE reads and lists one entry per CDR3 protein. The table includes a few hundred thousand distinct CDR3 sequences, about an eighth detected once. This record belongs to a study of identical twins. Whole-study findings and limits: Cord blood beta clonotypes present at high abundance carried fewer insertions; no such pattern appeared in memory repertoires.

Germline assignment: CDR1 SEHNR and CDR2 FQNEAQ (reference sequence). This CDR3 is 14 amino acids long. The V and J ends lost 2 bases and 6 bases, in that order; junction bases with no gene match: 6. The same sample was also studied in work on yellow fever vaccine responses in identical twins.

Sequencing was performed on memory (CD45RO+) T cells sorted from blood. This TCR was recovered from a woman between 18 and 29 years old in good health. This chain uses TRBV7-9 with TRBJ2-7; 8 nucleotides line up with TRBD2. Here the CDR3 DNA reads TGTGCCAGCAGCTTAAGGGGACTAGACGGCGAGCAGTACTTC. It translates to CASSLRGLDGEQYF.